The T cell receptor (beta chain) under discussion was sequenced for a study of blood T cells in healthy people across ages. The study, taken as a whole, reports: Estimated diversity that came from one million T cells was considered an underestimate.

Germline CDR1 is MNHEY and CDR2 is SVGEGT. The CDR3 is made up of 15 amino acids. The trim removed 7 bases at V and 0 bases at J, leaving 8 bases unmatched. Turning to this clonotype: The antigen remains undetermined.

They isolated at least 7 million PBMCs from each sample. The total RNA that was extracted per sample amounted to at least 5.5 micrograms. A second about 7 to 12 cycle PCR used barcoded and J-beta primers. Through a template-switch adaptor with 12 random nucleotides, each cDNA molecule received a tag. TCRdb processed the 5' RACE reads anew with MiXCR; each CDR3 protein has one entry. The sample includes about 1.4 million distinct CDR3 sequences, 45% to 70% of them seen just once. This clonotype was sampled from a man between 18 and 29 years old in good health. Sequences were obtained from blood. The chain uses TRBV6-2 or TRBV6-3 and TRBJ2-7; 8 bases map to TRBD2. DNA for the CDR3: TGTGCCAGCACTCCAGCGGGGGCTCGCTCCTACGAGCAGTACTTC. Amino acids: CASTPAGARSYEQYF.